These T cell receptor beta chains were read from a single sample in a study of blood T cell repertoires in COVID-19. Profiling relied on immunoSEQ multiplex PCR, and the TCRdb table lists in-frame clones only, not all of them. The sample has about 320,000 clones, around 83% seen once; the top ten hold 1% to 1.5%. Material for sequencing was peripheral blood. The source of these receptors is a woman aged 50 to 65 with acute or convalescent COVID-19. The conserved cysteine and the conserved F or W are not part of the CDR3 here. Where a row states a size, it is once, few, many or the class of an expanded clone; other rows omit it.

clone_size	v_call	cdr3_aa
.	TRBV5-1	ASSLTVSGNTIY
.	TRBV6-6	ASRLKLAGLYNEQF
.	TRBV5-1	ASSSQSTGELF
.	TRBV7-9	ASSSQGAKDTEAF
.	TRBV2	ASSRQGDSNQPQH
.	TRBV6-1	ASSETGGADTEAF
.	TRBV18	ASPPSSGRGTDTQY
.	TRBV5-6	ASSLWASGGGETQY
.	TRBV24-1	ATSEPGSGNYGYT
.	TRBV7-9	ASSLYGRPLNTEAF
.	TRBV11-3	ASSSLAGRTDTQY
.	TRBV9	ASSGSSGMTSREQF
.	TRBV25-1	ASSETGNGNTEAF
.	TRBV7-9	ASSPGQVGDGYT
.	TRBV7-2	ASSLGGPSYEQY
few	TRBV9	ASSSRGTDTDTQY
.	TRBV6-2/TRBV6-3	ASSPPRSSYNEQF